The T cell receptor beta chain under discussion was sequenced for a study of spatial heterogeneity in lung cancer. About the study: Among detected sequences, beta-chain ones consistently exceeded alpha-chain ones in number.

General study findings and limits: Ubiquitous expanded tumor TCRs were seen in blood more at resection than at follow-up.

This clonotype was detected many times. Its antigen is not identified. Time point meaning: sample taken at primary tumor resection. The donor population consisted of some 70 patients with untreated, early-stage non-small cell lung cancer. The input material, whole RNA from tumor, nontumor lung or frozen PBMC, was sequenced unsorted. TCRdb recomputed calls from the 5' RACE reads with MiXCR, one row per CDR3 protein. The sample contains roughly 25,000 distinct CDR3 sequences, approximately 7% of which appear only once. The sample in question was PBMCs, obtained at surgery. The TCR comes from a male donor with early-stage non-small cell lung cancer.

The CDR3 loop reads CASSLDSGIGETQYF. CDR3 DNA: TGCGCCAGCAGCTTGGATTCAGGGATCGGCGAGACCCAGTACTTC. The chain links TRBV5-1 to TRBJ2-5; possible D gene TRBD1, 5 bases. The V end was cut by 0 bases, the J end by 5 bases, with 14 bases between. Germline-derived CDR1 and CDR2 are SGHRS and YFSETQ. This CDR3 contains 15 residues.